A single sample is the source of the 21 T cell receptor beta chains below, sequenced in a study of early T cells in non-severe SARS-CoV-2 infection. Each CDR3 protein gets one entry after TCRdb re-called the 5' RACE reads with MiXCR. Among 80,000 to 100,000 distinct CDR3 sequences, around 13% were seen once, and the ten largest hold around 6.4%. Sequenced material: whole blood. These receptors all come from an adult who was a healthcare worker with PCR-confirmed SARS-CoV-2 infection or an uninfected control (not recorded which).

V gene TRBV19 combines with J gene TRBJ2-7; D might be TRBD1 (5 bases). Trimming shortened V by 3 bases and J by 0 bases, and 9 bases separated the two germline ends. The germline V gene encodes CDR1 LNHDA and CDR2 SQIVND (reference sequence). The CDR3 sequence is 14 residues long. In nucleotides, the CDR3 is TGTGCCAGTAGTATGACCAGGGCCTCCTACGAGCAGTACTTC. It yields the protein CASSMTRASYEQYF.

This clonotype was observed a few times. This chain connects TRBV9 to TRBJ1-2; D remains ambiguous. Trimming removed 0 bases at V and 3 bases at J, with 9 bases between. The length of the CDR3 is 14 residues. CDR1 and CDR2 from the germline V gene are SGDLS and YYNGEE. In nucleotides, the CDR3 is TGTGCCAGCAGCGTAGCTACGGCAGACTATGGCTACACCTTC. Its translation: CASSVATADYGYTF.

The sample holds many counts of this clonotype. This sequence joins TRBV5-1 and TRBJ1-3; D possibly corresponds to TRBD1 (6 bases). With 4 bases removed from V and 3 bases from J, the gap between germline ends came to 11 bases. Germline V lookup: CDR1 SGHRS, CDR2 YFSETQ. There are 14 residues in the CDR3. The DNA for the CDR3 is TGCGCCAGCAGCAAGGGGGAGGGTGGAAACACCATATATTTT. Its protein product is CASSKGEGGNTIYF.

This clonotype was counted a few times. V and J are TRBV2 and TRBJ2-4; D tentatively reads TRBD1 or TRBD2 (5 bases each). Per germline, CDR1 SNHLY and CDR2 FYNNEI. This CDR3 has 15 amino acids. The V and J ends lost 6 bases and 3 bases respectively, with 15 bases between them. The CDR3 nucleotides read TGTGCCAGCAGAGGTGGGGGTTCAGTCAAAAACATTCAGTACTTC. This encodes CASRGGGSVKNIQYF.

The chain has TRBV5-1 and TRBJ1-1, with no clear D. CDR3 size: 14 residues. Trimming stripped 1 base from V and 3 bases from J, with 10 bases between. Looked up from germline, CDR1 is SGHRS and CDR2 is YFSETQ. The CDR3 DNA reads as TGCGCCAGCAGCTTGTACGGAGCGGACACTGAAGCTTTCTTT. Amino acid sequence: CASSLYGADTEAFF.

This sequence joins TRBV3-1 and TRBJ2-7; 8 nucleotides match TRBD1. The CDR3 covers 14 residues. Germline lookup yields CDR1 LGHDT and CDR2 YNNKEL (reference sequence). V lost 2 bases, J lost 0 bases, and 0 bases stayed unmatched. The CDR3 DNA sequence: TGTGCCAGCAGCCAACAGGGGGCCTCCTACGAGCAGTACTTC. Translating gives CASSQQGASYEQYF.

The chain combines TRBV29-1 with TRBJ1-2; 7 bases are shared with TRBD1. From germline, CDR1 is SQVTM and CDR2 ANQGSEA. The CDR3 sequence is 13 residues long. With V trimmed by 3 bases and J by 4 bases, 5 bases remained unmatched. CDR3 bases: TGCAGCGTTGACCCAGGGGGTGGCTATGGCTACACCTTC. Protein sequence: CSVDPGGGYGYTF.

This clonotype was seen ten or more times. The CDR3 DNA reads TGTGCCAGCAGCTTCCCCTTCAGTGAAGCTTTCTTT. Amino acids: CASSFPFSEAFF. The rearrangement joins TRBV13 to TRBJ1-1; D uncertain. The V end lost 3 bases, the J end lost 7 bases, and 9 bases lay between the germline ends. The CDR3 contains 12 residues. Per the germline V gene, CDR1 is PRHDT and CDR2 is FYEKMQ (reference sequence).

This clonotype was recorded a few times. The chain joins TRBV2 to TRBJ1-2, with D uncertain. The CDR3 has 15 residues. Trimming cost V 0 bases and J 0 bases, with 8 bases left between them. Germline V gene sequence: CDR1 SNHLY, CDR2 FYNNEI. DNA of the CDR3: TGTGCCAGCAGTGAAGCGTCCTGGGCTAACTATGGCTACACCTTC. Its protein is CASSEASWANYGYTF.

The rearrangement links TRBV9 to TRBJ2-3; 7 bases align to TRBD2. CDR1 is SGDLS, CDR2 YYNGEE, per germline. V dropped 0 bases and J dropped 1; count of bases not matched to a gene: 2. This CDR3 spans 15 amino acids. CDR3 in amino acids: CASSVGGGGTDTQYF. Here the CDR3 DNA reads TGTGCCAGCAGCGTAGGCGGGGGAGGCACAGATACGCAGTATTTT.

The rearrangement links TRBV20-1 to TRBJ1-5; 7 nucleotides agree with TRBD1. J was trimmed by 6 bases and V by 1 base; bases with no gene match: 6. In germline, CDR1 is DFQATT, CDR2 SNEGSKA (reference sequence). The CDR3 is made up of 14 amino acids. The CDR3 DNA reads TGCAGTGCTAGAGCGGGACAGCGGGGTCAGCCCCAGCATTTT. The encoded protein is CSARAGQRGQPQHF.

This clonotype was detected a few times. The chain has TRBV11-2 and TRBJ2-2; TRBD1 or TRBD2 may be the D gene (5 bases each). Looked up from germline, CDR1 is SGHAT and CDR2 is FQNNGV. V was trimmed by 5 bases and J by 5 bases, leaving 9 bases between them. This CDR3 is built from 13 residues. Written as DNA, the CDR3 is TGTGCCAGCAGCCTAGGGACGACCGGGGAGCTGTTTTTT. Encoded protein: CASSLGTTGELFF.

The chain has TRBV29-1 and TRBJ1-1; weak D call: TRBD1 (6 bases). V gave up 5 bases and J gave up 3 bases, with 7 bases separating them. This CDR3 spans 11 amino acids. Germline V gene lookup returns CDR1 SQVTM and CDR2 ANQGSEA. CDR3 sequence (DNA): TGCAGCGTTTACAGGGACACTGAAGCTTTCTTT. Amino acids: CSVYRDTEAFF.

The chain carries TRBV4-3 and TRBJ2-3; TRBD2 aligns across 10 bases. This CDR3 has 15 residues. The V and J ends lost 5 bases and 2 bases, in that order; junction bases with no gene match: 4. Per the germline V gene, CDR1 is LGHNA and CDR2 is YSLEER. CDR3 in amino acids: CASSVLAGVTDTQYF. CDR3 coding DNA: TGCGCCAGCAGCGTCCTAGCGGGGGTCACAGATACGCAGTATTTT.

The chain has TRBV30 and TRBJ1-2, with TRBD1 matching 8 bases. Unmatched junction bases numbered 5, after V lost 7 bases and J lost 1 base. Germline assignment: CDR1 GTSNPN and CDR2 SVGIG (reference sequence). CDR3 length: 13 residues. CDR3 sequence reads: CASNRGFNYGYTF. CDR3 in DNA: TGTGCCTCGAACAGGGGGTTTAACTATGGCTACACCTTC. Combining the CDR3 with reference TRBV30 and TRBJ1-2 gives the whole variable domain SQTIHQWPATLVQPVGSPLSLECTVEGTSNPNLYWYRQAAGRGLQLLFYSVGIGQISSEVPQNLSASRPQDRQFILSSKKLLLSDSGFYLCASNRGFNYGYTFGSGTRLTVV.

The V call is TRBV7-6, the J call TRBJ1-6; 9 bases match TRBD1. CDR1 SGHVS and CDR2 FNYEAQ come from the germline V gene. The V gene end was trimmed by 5 bases and the J gene end by 7 bases; junction bases not matched to a gene: 6. The CDR3 contains 15 residues. DNA of the CDR3: TGTGCCAGCAGCCAAATGGACAGGGGAAATTCACCCCTCCACTTT. It yields the protein CASSQMDRGNSPLHF.

This clonotype was observed a few times. The genes are TRBV29-1 and TRBJ2-5, with 11 positions matching TRBD1. The CDR3 extends over 11 amino acids. In germline, CDR1 is SQVTM, CDR2 ANQGSEA. Trimming at V came to 7 bases and at J to 7 bases, leaving 2 bases not matched to a gene. The CDR3 protein is CSGGQGATQYF. CDR3 DNA: TGCAGCGGCGGACAGGGGGCGACCCAGTACTTC.

This clonotype occurred a few times. The chain has TRBV7-9 and TRBJ2-3; no firm D call. Trimming took 5 bases from V and 2 from J, leaving 20 bases between them. This CDR3 is built from 17 residues. Germline V gives CDR1 SEHNR, CDR2 FQNEAQ (reference sequence). The CDR3: CASSGNSGFVFTDTQYF. CDR3 coding DNA: TGTGCCAGCAGCGGCAATTCGGGCTTTGTTTTCACAGATACGCAGTATTTT.

The CDR3 nucleotides read TGCGCCAGCAGCCAAGATACTGGCTCAGATACGCAGTATTTT. Translation gives CASSQDTGSDTQYF. The genes are TRBV4-1 and TRBJ2-3; no clear D gene. Germline V CDR1 and CDR2: MGHRA, YSYEKL. The ends were cut back, 0 bases at V and 4 bases at J, with 8 bases in the middle. The CDR3 covers 14 residues.

This clonotype was seen a handful of times. This chain links TRBV7-2 with TRBJ2-3; 8 bases align to TRBD2. Germline assignment: CDR1 SGHTA and CDR2 FQGNSA. The ends lost 0 bases at V and 2 bases at J; junction bases unmatched: 4. This CDR3 is built from 16 residues. The CDR3 DNA follows: TGTGCCAGCAGCTTAGCTGGTAGCGGGGTCACAGATACGCAGTATTTT. Its protein product is CASSLAGSGVTDTQYF.

V usage is TRBV11-2 and J usage is TRBJ1-2; D is ambiguous. With 2 bases removed from V and 2 bases from J, the gap between germline ends came to 12 bases. CDR3 length equals 15 residues. Looked up from germline, CDR1 is SGHAT and CDR2 is FQNNGV. Here the CDR3 DNA reads TGTGCCAGCAGCTTATTTCCCACAGCCAACTATGGCTACACCTTC. It codes for CASSLFPTANYGYTF.